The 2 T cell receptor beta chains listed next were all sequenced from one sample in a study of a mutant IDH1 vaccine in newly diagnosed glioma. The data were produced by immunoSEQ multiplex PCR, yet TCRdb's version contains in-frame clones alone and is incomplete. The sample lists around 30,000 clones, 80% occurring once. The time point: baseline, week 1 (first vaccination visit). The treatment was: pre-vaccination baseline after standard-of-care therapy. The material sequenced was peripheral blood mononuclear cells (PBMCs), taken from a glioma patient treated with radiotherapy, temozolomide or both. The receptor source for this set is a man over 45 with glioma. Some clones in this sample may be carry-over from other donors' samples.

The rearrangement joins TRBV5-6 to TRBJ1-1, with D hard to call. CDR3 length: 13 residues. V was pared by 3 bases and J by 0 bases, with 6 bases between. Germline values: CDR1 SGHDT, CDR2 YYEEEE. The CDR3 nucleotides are TGTGCCAGCAGCTCCGCCCTGAACACTGAAGCTTTCTTT. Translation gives CASSSALNTEAFF.

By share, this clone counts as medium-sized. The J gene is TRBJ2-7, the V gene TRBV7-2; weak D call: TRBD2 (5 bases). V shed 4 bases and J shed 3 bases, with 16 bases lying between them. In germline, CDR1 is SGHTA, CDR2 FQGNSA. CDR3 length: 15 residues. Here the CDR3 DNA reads TGTGCCAGCAGCTCGAACATTTTCGGGAACTACGAGCAGTACTTC. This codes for CASSSNIFGNYEQYF.